This T cell receptor beta chain stems from a study of shared clonotypes between healthy human individuals. Whole-study findings and limits: Sequencing depth was predicted to influence how clonotypes are shared among donors. Generation of non-shared clonotypes was less probable than generation of clonotypes shared by all four donors.

With regard to this clone: Its specificity is not known.

CD45RA+ naive and CD45RA-negative memory subsets were separated from CD4+ cells. Per the germline V gene, CDR1 is SGHTA and CDR2 is FQGNSA. The V segment lost 1 base and the J segment 0 bases; nucleotides outside the gene matches: 3. The CDR3 has 15 amino acids. Each PCR replicate from the sorted subsets contained around 0.2 ug DNA, which is roughly 33,000 T cell genomes. The assay was immunoSEQ multiplex PCR, and TCRdb's table has in-frame clones only and misses some. This table has 600,000 to 800,000 clones, roughly two thirds appearing once. The clonotype originates from a woman aged 25-40 years in good health. The sequencing sample was made of memory CD4+ T cells sorted from blood. Subset given: CD45RA-negative fraction. The chain couples TRBV7-2 to TRBJ2-7, with TRBD1 identical over 7 bases. In DNA, the CDR3 is TGTGCCAGCAGCTTAGGACAGGGAAGCTCCTACGAGCAGTACTTC. Translated, it gives CASSLGQGSSYEQYF.